One sample yielded the 30 T cell receptor beta chains listed below, sequenced in a study of shared clonotypes between healthy human individuals. This table comes from immunoSEQ multiplex PCR, and its TCRdb copy is limited to in-frame clones, with some not included. The sample consists of approximately 2.4 million clones, approximately 95% of them appearing once. Material: naive CD4+ T cells sorted from blood. Subset defined: CD45RA+ positively selected. These receptors originate from a man aged 18 to 30 in good health.

The J gene is TRBJ2-7, the V gene TRBV28, with TRBD2 as a possible D gene (6 bases). The CDR3 runs 14 residues. Trimming left V 5 bases short and J 7 bases short, with 18 bases between. Germline V gene data show CDR1 as MDHEN and CDR2 as SYDVKM. The CDR3 coding sequence is TGTGCCAGCAGTCCCGGGACTTCTAGGCGGGAGCAGTACTTC. Translation gives CASSPGTSRREQYF.

This clone was observed a single time. The chain couples TRBV28 to TRBJ1-2, with TRBD1 identical over 10 bases. V lost 4 bases to trimming and J lost 4 bases; unmatched junction nucleotides: 6. The CDR3 length is 15 residues. Germline V gives CDR1 MDHEN, CDR2 SYDVKM. CDR3 sequence (DNA): TGTGCCAGCAGTTCCACCGGGACAGGGGCCTATGGCTACACCTTC. Translating gives CASSSTGTGAYGYTF.

The rearrangement joins TRBV15 to TRBJ2-1; possibly TRBD2 for D (5 bases). Germline V gives CDR1 LNHNV, CDR2 YYDKDF (reference sequence). Trimming took off 1 base at V and 9 bases at J, with 13 bases between the two ends. The CDR3 contains 14 residues. CDR3 nucleotide sequence: TGTGCCACCAGCAGAGTCGCTGGTGAGGGTGAGCAGTTCTTC. It translates to CATSRVAGEGEQFF.

This chain joins TRBV18 and TRBJ1-2, with D uncertain. This CDR3 is built from 13 residues. Per germline, CDR1 KGHSH and CDR2 LQKENI. Trimming removed 5 bases at V and 8 bases at J, with 15 bases between. CDR3: CASSEGLARGYTF. CDR3 DNA sequence: TGTGCCAGCTCAGAGGGATTAGCCCGGGGCTACACCTTC.

In the case of this clone: Other DNA sequences in the same sample also yield this CDR3. J is TRBJ1-3 and V is TRBV5-4, with 7 positions matching TRBD1. The CDR3 has 14 residues. V was pared by 4 bases and J by 4 bases, with 5 bases of the junction left unmatched. The germline V gene encodes CDR1 SGHNT and CDR2 YYREEE (reference sequence). Written as DNA, the CDR3 is TGTGCCAGCAGCCTCGGGACAGCCGGAAACACCATATATTTT. Its protein is CASSLGTAGNTIYF.

The chain combines TRBV10-3 with TRBJ2-7; D possibly corresponds to TRBD2 (5 bases). Germline V gives CDR1 ENHRY, CDR2 SYGVKD. The CDR3 contains 14 residues. V was shortened by 3 bases and J by 3 bases, with 12 bases between the two germline ends. CDR3 sequence: CAISDSSGNYEQYF. CDR3 in DNA: TGTGCCATCAGTGACTCTTCCGGGAACTACGAGCAGTACTTC.

The V gene is TRBV9, the J gene TRBJ2-1; TRBD1 agrees at 7 bases. The germline V gene encodes CDR1 SGDLS and CDR2 YYNGEE. V trimming: 4 bases; J trimming: 6 bases; junction bases outside the gene matches: 13. There are 16 residues in the CDR3. The CDR3 nucleotides read TGTGCCAGCAGCCCCATGACAGGGCTCTTGGGCAATGAGCAGTTCTTC. Encoded protein: CASSPMTGLLGNEQFF.

The chain uses TRBV29-1 and TRBJ1-4, with D possibly matching TRBD1 (5 bases). Deletions cut 4 bases from V and 4 bases from J, with 10 bases between. CDR3 length: 13 residues. Germline V lookup: CDR1 SQVTM, CDR2 ANQGSEA. CDR3 coding DNA: TGCAGCGTTGCGGGGGGGTTTAATGAAAAACTGTTTTTT. This sequence encodes CSVAGGFNEKLFF.

The gene calls are TRBV5-1 and TRBJ1-2; no clear D. This CDR3 region has 14 residues. Germline V gene lookup returns CDR1 SGHRS and CDR2 YFSETQ. V was trimmed by 0 bases and J by 4 bases, leaving 10 bases between them. The CDR3 spells CASSLAGEAYGYTF. DNA of the CDR3: TGCGCCAGCAGCTTGGCCGGGGAGGCCTATGGCTACACCTTC.

The chain has TRBV7-9 and TRBJ1-4; D gene uncertain. In germline, CDR1 is SEHNR, CDR2 FQNEAQ (reference sequence). The CDR3 covers 14 residues. The V and J ends lost 1 base and 8 bases respectively, with 11 bases between them. The CDR3 region is CASSLDVIREKLFF. The CDR3, as DNA: TGTGCCAGCAGCTTAGACGTAATACGGGAAAAACTGTTTTTT. Drawing the rest from reference TRBV7-9 and TRBJ1-4, the complete variable domain is DTGVSQNPRHKITKRGQNVTFRCDPISEHNRLYWYRQTLGQGPEFLTYFQNEAQLEKSRLLSDRFSAERPKGSFSTLEIQRTEQGDSAMYLCASSLDVIREKLFFGSGTQLSVL.

The rearrangement links TRBV6-1 to TRBJ1-1; D is unresolved. Germline V gives CDR1 MNHNS, CDR2 SASEGT. The CDR3 loop spans 14 amino acids. Trimming cost V 2 bases and J 4 bases, with 11 bases left between them. This CDR3 reads CASSELGRPTEAFF. CDR3 nucleotides: TGTGCCAGCAGTGAACTGGGCCGACCCACTGAAGCTTTCTTT.

V and J are TRBV6-1 and TRBJ1-3; 7 bases line up with TRBD1. This CDR3 has 16 residues. J lost 0 bases, V lost 3 bases, and 5 bases had no gene match. CDR1 is MNHNS, CDR2 SASEGT, per germline. The CDR3 sequence is CASSDIRGSSGNTIYF. The CDR3 DNA reads TGTGCCAGCAGTGACATCAGGGGGAGCTCTGGAAACACCATATATTTT.

The rearrangement uses TRBV9 and TRBJ2-3; D not resolved. The germline gives CDR1 SGDLS, CDR2 YYNGEE. V was trimmed by 0 bases and J by 14 bases, leaving 16 bases between them. CDR3 length equals 13 residues. The CDR3 DNA is TGTGCCAGCAGCGTAGCTGAGACCGCCGGCCCGTATTTT. Translated, it gives CASSVAETAGPYF.

This clone was picked up one time. The J gene is TRBJ2-3, the V gene TRBV6-1; the D is unclear. CDR1 is MNHNS and CDR2 is SASEGT in the germline V gene. The V and J ends lost 1 base and 3 bases respectively, with 5 bases between them. The CDR3 is 13 amino acids. CDR3 amino acids: CASSEGATDTQYF. CDR3 DNA: TGTGCCAGCAGTGAAGGGGCGACAGATACGCAGTATTTT.

As DNA, the CDR3 is TGTGCCAGCAGCTTTTATGTCTACGAGCAGTACTTC. It is translated as CASSFYVYEQYF. This chain connects TRBV5-5 to TRBJ2-7; D remains ambiguous. Germline assignment: CDR1 SGHKS and CDR2 YYEKEE (reference sequence). CDR3 length: 12 amino acids. V lost 2 bases, J lost 3 bases, and 6 bases lay in between.

The chain has TRBV10-3 and TRBJ2-3; D may be TRBD2 (6 bases). Deletions cut 4 bases from V and 7 bases from J, with 15 bases between. The CDR3 spans 14 residues. CDR1 and CDR2 (germline): ENHRY, SYGVKD. The CDR3 DNA reads as TGTGCCATCAGTGTACACCGGGACTCCAATACGCAGTATTTT. Encoded protein: CAISVHRDSNTQYF.

The chain joins TRBV10-1 to TRBJ2-1; D gene unclear. CDR1 is WNHNN, CDR2 SYGVQD, per germline (reference sequence). Deletions cut 3 bases from V and 9 bases from J, with 6 bases between. The CDR3 has 11 residues. CDR3 nucleotide sequence: TGCGCCAGCAGTGACGGCAGTGAGCAGTTCTTC. Protein: CASSDGSEQFF.

The chain is built from TRBV30 and TRBJ2-7, with 7 bases lining up with TRBD1. With V trimmed by 1 base and J by 4 bases, 7 bases remained unmatched. Germline CDR1 is GTSNPN and CDR2 is SVGIG (reference sequence). The CDR3 length is 14 residues. Here the CDR3 DNA reads TGTGCCTGGAGTGGCAGGGGACAGTGGTACGAGCAGTACTTC. Its translation is CAWSGRGQWYEQYF.

The gene calls are TRBV14 and TRBJ2-1; 7 bases match TRBD2. This CDR3 contains 13 residues. Germline lookup yields CDR1 SGHDN and CDR2 FVKESK. Trimming cost V 4 bases and J 9 bases; bases outside gene matches: 6. This CDR3 is CASSRLTSTEQFF. The CDR3 nucleotides read TGTGCCAGCAGCCGACTGACTAGCACTGAGCAGTTCTTC.

The chain is built from TRBV7-8 and TRBJ2-7; weak D call: TRBD2 (6 bases). Germline loops: CDR1 SGHVS, CDR2 FQNEAQ. Deletions cut 2 bases from V and 6 bases from J, with 14 bases between. This CDR3 has 14 residues. CDR3 in DNA: TGTGCCAGCAGCTTAAAGGGCAGGGACTCCGAGCAGTACTTC. Amino acid sequence: CASSLKGRDSEQYF.

This sequence joins TRBV2 and TRBJ1-5, with D perhaps matching TRBD1 (5 bases). From germline, CDR1 is SNHLY and CDR2 FYNNEI. The CDR3 is 14 residues long. V lost 6 bases and J lost 5, with 14 bases in between. The CDR3 is CASSPGPGYQPQHF. In nucleotides, the CDR3 is TGTGCCAGCAGCCCGGGGCCCGGGTATCAGCCCCAGCATTTT.

As regards this clone: The same CDR3 can be traced to other DNA sequences in this sample. V usage is TRBV30 and J usage is TRBJ2-7; no firm D call. Germline V gene sequence: CDR1 GTSNPN, CDR2 SVGIG (reference sequence). The CDR3 is 11 residues long. With 2 bases removed from V and 3 bases from J, the gap between germline ends came to 5 bases. The chain's CDR3 is CAWSTDYEQYF. The CDR3 nucleotides are TGTGCCTGGAGTACCGACTACGAGCAGTACTTC. The whole variable domain, remainder taken from reference TRBV30 and TRBJ2-7, is SQTIHQWPATLVQPVGSPLSLECTVEGTSNPNLYWYRQAAGRGLQLLFYSVGIGQISSEVPQNLSASRPQDRQFILSSKKLLLSDSGFYLCAWSTDYEQYFGPGTRLTVT.

J is TRBJ1-1 and V is TRBV28; D gene unclear. Germline assignment: CDR1 MDHEN and CDR2 SYDVKM. V shed 2 bases and J shed 7 bases, with 17 bases lying between them. This CDR3 contains 15 residues. The CDR3 loop reads CASSLISHPTGEAFF. Written as DNA, the CDR3 is TGTGCCAGCAGTTTAATTTCGCATCCTACGGGTGAAGCTTTCTTT.

Concerning this clone itself: This same CDR3 is encoded by further DNA sequences in the sample. This chain links TRBV2 with TRBJ2-2; D call uncertain. The length of the CDR3 is 13 residues. V shed 6 bases and J shed 2 bases, with 7 bases lying between them. CDR1 is SNHLY, CDR2 FYNNEI, per germline. The CDR3 spells CASRGTNTGELFF. For the CDR3, the DNA is TGTGCCAGCAGGGGTACTAACACCGGGGAGCTGTTTTTT.

The genes are TRBV7-9 and TRBJ2-4, with no clear D. The CDR3 has 17 residues. V dropped 1 base and J dropped 1 base, with 14 bases sitting between them. Germline V gene sequence: CDR1 SEHNR, CDR2 FQNEAQ (reference sequence). The CDR3 is CASSLVLAANAKNIQYF. The CDR3 DNA sequence: TGTGCCAGCAGCTTAGTGTTGGCAGCTAACGCCAAAAACATTCAGTACTTC.

V and J are TRBV25-1 and TRBJ2-7; 7 positions agree with TRBD1. V gave up 10 bases and J gave up 0 bases; unmatched junction bases: 6. There are 13 residues in the CDR3. CDR1 is MGHDK and CDR2 is SYGVNS in the germline V gene. Here the CDR3 DNA reads TGTGCCACCCTCGGGGACAGCTCCTACGAGCAGTACTTC. Its protein is CATLGDSSYEQYF.

The rearrangement uses TRBV9 and TRBJ2-1; possible D gene TRBD2, 6 bases. The CDR3 extends over 15 amino acids. Germline V lookup: CDR1 SGDLS, CDR2 YYNGEE. Trimming took off 4 bases at V and 4 bases at J, with 15 bases between the two ends. The chain's CDR3 is CASSPVPSEYNEQFF. The CDR3, as DNA: TGTGCCAGCAGCCCCGTGCCTAGCGAGTACAATGAGCAGTTCTTC. The full variable domain, rest sourced from reference TRBV9 and TRBJ2-1, is DSGVTQTPKHLITATGQRVTLRCSPRSGDLSVYWYQQSLDQGLQFLIQYYNGEERAKGNILERFSAQQFPDLHSELNLSSLELGDSALYFCASSPVPSEYNEQFFGPGTRLTVL.

Turning to this clone: The same CDR3 also results from other DNA sequences found in this sample. The chain recombines TRBV20-1 with TRBJ1-4, with D possibly matching TRBD1 (5 bases). The CDR3 totals 11 residues. Germline CDR1 reads DFQATT; CDR2 reads SNEGSKA (reference sequence). V shed 6 bases and J shed 8 bases, with 10 bases lying between them. The CDR3 sequence is CSARDREKLFF. As DNA, the CDR3 is TGCAGTGCCCGGGACCGGGAAAAACTGTTTTTT.

This chain connects TRBV2 to TRBJ2-3; TRBD2 agrees at 14 bases. J was trimmed by 5 bases and V by 6 bases; bases with no gene match: 7. The CDR3 is 16 amino acids. CDR1 and CDR2 from the germline V gene are SNHLY and FYNNEI. The CDR3 loop reads CASSHRLAGGGDTQYF. Written as DNA, the CDR3 is TGTGCCAGCAGCCACCGACTAGCGGGAGGGGGAGATACGCAGTATTTT.

About this clone itself: Other DNA sequences from this sample encode an identical CDR3 as well. This sequence joins TRBV5-4 and TRBJ1-1; D not certain. Germline CDR1 is SGHNT and CDR2 is YYREEE (reference sequence). The CDR3 runs to 14 residues. V lost 0 bases to trimming and J lost 2 bases, with 8 bases between them. The CDR3 bases are TGTGCCAGCAGCTTGGCCGGAGGAAACACTGAAGCTTTCTTT. Protein: CASSLAGGNTEAFF.